These 10 T cell receptor beta chains came from one sample sequenced in a study of metastatic and nonmetastatic thyroid tumors. Using MiXCR, TCRdb reanalyzed the PCR reads. The data contain 6,500 to 10,000 clones, roughly a quarter of them singletons. Each patient went into thyroid surgery without having received any treatment. The sequenced sample consisted of tumor tissue. The receptors were gathered from a female donor with papillary thyroid cancer or a benign thyroid nodule (not recorded which). Some clones in this sample may be carry-over from other donors' samples.

This rearrangement joins TRBV7-2 to TRBJ1-4, with a weak D call TRBD1 (6 bases). V was shortened by 3 bases and J by 0 bases, with 11 bases between the two germline ends. Looked up from germline, CDR1 is SGHTA and CDR2 is FQGNSA. The CDR3 contains 16 residues. The CDR3 region is CASSFGQRATNEKLFF. The DNA of the CDR3 is TGTGCCAGCAGCTTCGGACAGCGAGCAACTAATGAAAAACTGTTTTTT.

This clone was counted many times. V and J are TRBV5-6 and TRBJ1-2; the D gene is possibly TRBD1 (6 bases). Trimming removed 0 bases from V and 7 bases from J, with 10 bases in between. The CDR3 runs 13 residues. The germline gives CDR1 SGHDT, CDR2 YYEEEE. The CDR3 region has the DNA TGTGCCAGCAGCTTGGGCAGGGGCGGTGGCTACACCTTC. It yields the protein CASSLGRGGGYTF.

This clone appeared a few times. The rearrangement uses TRBV6-2 or TRBV6-3 and TRBJ1-2; D gene ambiguous. V was shortened by 7 bases and J by 4 bases, with 13 bases between the two germline ends. In germline, CDR1 is MNHEY, CDR2 SVGEGT. The CDR3 has 13 amino acids. This CDR3 reads CASTSGLFYGYTF. The CDR3 DNA is TGTGCCAGCACCTCCGGGTTGTTCTATGGCTACACCTTC.

This clone was seen repeatedly, ten times or more. This could be a read error, since a much larger clone is one nucleotide away. This chain connects TRBV20-1 to TRBJ1-2, with D unclear. The germline CDR1 and CDR2 sequences are DFQATT and SNEGSKA (reference sequence). The CDR3 length is 15 residues. V was clipped by 6 bases and J by 5 bases, with 22 bases between them. CDR3 amino acids: CSAKEVGKSIYGYTF. The CDR3 DNA is TGCAGTGCGAAGGAGGTGGGGAAGTCGATTTATGGCTACACCTTC.

The table lists this clone with many counts. V usage is TRBV30 and J usage is TRBJ2-2, with D maybe TRBD2 (5 bases). Germline lookup yields CDR1 GTSNPN and CDR2 SVGIG (reference sequence). The CDR3 is made up of 16 amino acids. V gave up 0 bases and J gave up 5 bases, with 16 bases separating them. The CDR3 loop is CAWSVRSIGGTGELFF. In DNA, the CDR3 is TGTGCCTGGAGTGTACGGTCCATTGGAGGTACCGGGGAGCTGTTTTTT.

The V call is TRBV10-3, the J call TRBJ2-7, with 9 bases matching TRBD2. The CDR3 spans 14 residues. V shed 10 bases, J shed 4 bases, and the junction held 11 bases outside the gene matches. Germline V gives CDR1 ENHRY, CDR2 SYGVKD. The CDR3 DNA reads as TGTGCCACTACCCCGGGACTAGCTAGATACGAGCAGTACTTC. Translation: CATTPGLARYEQYF.

This chain connects TRBV5-1 to TRBJ1-1; a possible D gene is TRBD1 (6 bases). The CDR3 totals 13 residues. Looked up from germline, CDR1 is SGHRS and CDR2 is YFSETQ. The V end lost 6 bases, the J end lost 5 bases, and 14 bases lay between the germline ends. The CDR3 nucleotides read TGCGCCAGCACGGGCAGGGGAAGAACTGAAGCTTTCTTT. Residues: CASTGRGRTEAFF.

This clone was detected many times. The chain has TRBV11-2 and TRBJ2-5, with 11 bases that match TRBD2. Germline V lookup: CDR1 SGHAT, CDR2 FQNNGV. CDR3 length equals 13 residues. J lost 5 bases, V lost 4 bases, and 0 bases had no gene match. The CDR3 coding sequence is TGTGCCAGCAGCTGGACTAGCGGGGAGACCCAGTACTTC. Translation: CASSWTSGETQYF.

In regard to this clone: This may be a read error: a much more frequent sequence differs by one nucleotide. The V call is TRBV28, the J call TRBJ1-5, with D hard to call. This CDR3 spans 14 amino acids. The germline V gene has CDR1 MDHEN and CDR2 SYDVKM. CDR3 sequence: CAGSLTEYNQPQHF. CDR3 nucleotide sequence: TGTGCCGGCAGTTTGACGGAATACAATCAGCCCCAGCATTTT. Combining the CDR3 with reference TRBV28 and TRBJ1-5 gives the whole variable domain DVKVTQSSRYLVKRTGEKVFLECVQDMDHENMFWYRQDPGLGLRLIYFSYDVKMKEKGDIPEGYSVSREKKERFSLILESASTNQTSMYLCAGSLTEYNQPQHFGDGTRLSIL.

This clone is termed medium-sized. V and J are TRBV20-1 and TRBJ2-7; 9 nucleotides line up with TRBD1. The ends lost 0 bases at V and 1 base at J; junction bases unmatched: 7. This CDR3 has 16 residues. Germline CDR1 and CDR2: DFQATT and SNEGSKA (reference sequence). Written as DNA, the CDR3 is TGCAGTGCTAGAGATGACAGGGGGTTAGTATCCTACGAGCAGTACTTC. Translated: CSARDDRGLVSYEQYF.